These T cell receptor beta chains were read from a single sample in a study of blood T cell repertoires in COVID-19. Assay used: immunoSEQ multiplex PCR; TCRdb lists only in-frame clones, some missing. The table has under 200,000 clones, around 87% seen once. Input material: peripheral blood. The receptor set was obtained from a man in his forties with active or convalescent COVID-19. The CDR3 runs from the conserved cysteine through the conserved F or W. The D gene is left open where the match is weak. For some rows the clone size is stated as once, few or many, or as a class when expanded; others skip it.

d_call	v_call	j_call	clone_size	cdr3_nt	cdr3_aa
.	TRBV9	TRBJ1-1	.	TGTGCCAGCAGTCCTTCGGGATACCCGAACACTGAAGCTTTCTTT	CASSPSGYPNTEAFF
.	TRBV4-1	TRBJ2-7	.	TGCGCCAGCAGCCAGACAGTTTCCTACGAGCAGTACTTC	CASSQTVSYEQYF
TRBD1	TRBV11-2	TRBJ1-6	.	TGTGCCAGCAGCCCGGGACAGCACCTCTATTCACCCCTCCACTTT	CASSPGQHLYSPLHF
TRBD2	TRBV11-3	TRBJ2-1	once	TGTGCCAGCAGCCCAGATAGCGGGGGGGCCAATGAGCAGTTCTTC	CASSPDSGGANEQFF
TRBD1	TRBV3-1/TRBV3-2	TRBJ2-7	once	TGTGCCAGCAGCCAAGAGAGAGTGGGGACAGGGAGTTACGAGCAGTACTTC	CASSQERVGTGSYEQYF
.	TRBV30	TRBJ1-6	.	TGTGCCTGGAGTGCAGGACAGTCTAATTCACCCCTCCACTTT	CAWSAGQSNSPLHF
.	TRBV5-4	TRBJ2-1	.	TGTGCCAGCAGCTTGGAGGGGGCCTACAATGAGCAGTTCTTC	CASSLEGAYNEQFF
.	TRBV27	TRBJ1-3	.	TGTGCCAGCAGTCTCCGGGGGGGCTCTGGAAACACCATATATTTT	CASSLRGGSGNTIYF
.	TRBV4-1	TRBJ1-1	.	TGCGCCAGCAGCCAAGATCCTCCCACTGAAGCTTTCTTT	CASSQDPPTEAFF
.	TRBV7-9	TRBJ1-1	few	TGTGCCAGCAGCTTAAAGGGAGGCACTGAAGCTTTCTTT	CASSLKGGTEAFF
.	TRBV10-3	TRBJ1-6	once	TGTGCCATCAGTGAGTCGATGGGGGGGAATCGGTCACCCCTCCACTTT	CAISESMGGNRSPLHF
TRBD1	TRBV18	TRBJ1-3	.	TGTGCCAGCTCACCACAGCCGGGACAGCGCTCTGGAAACACCATATATTTT	CASSPQPGQRSGNTIYF
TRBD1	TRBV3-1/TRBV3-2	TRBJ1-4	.	TGTGCCAGCAGTCCGCAACCGGGACAGGGGGGTGAAAAACTGTTTTTT	CASSPQPGQGGEKLFF
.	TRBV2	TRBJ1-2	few	TGTGCCAGCAGTGACCCTGTTGGCTACACCTTC	CASSDPVGYTF
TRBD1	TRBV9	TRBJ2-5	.	TGTGCCAGCAGCGTGGCAGGGGGCGCCGGGACCCAGTACTTC	CASSVAGGAGTQYF
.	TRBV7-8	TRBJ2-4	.	TGTGCCAGCAGCTTAGCGCTAAGGGGGAGCAGCCAAACCAAAAACATTCAGTACTTC	CASSLALRGSSQTKNIQYF
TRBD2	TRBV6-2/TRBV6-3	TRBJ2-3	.	TGTGCCAGCAGTCTCAGCCCAGCGGGGGCCACAGATACGCAGTATTTT	CASSLSPAGATDTQYF
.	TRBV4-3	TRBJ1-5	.	TGCGCCAGCAGCCAGTACCCCCTTACAGGATCCAATCAGCCCCAGCATTTT	CASSQYPLTGSNQPQHF
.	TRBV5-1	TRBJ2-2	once	TGCGCCAGCAGCTTGCGGACTGGAACCGGGGAGCTGTTTTTT	CASSLRTGTGELFF
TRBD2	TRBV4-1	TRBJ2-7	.	TGCGCCAGCAGCCAACTAGCGGGGGCCTACGGGTACGAGCAGTACTTC	CASSQLAGAYGYEQYF
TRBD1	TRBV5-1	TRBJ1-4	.	TGCGCCAGCAGCTGGACAGGGGGAACTAATGAAAAACTGTTTTTT	CASSWTGGTNEKLFF
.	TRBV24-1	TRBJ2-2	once	TGTGCCACCAGTGATTTCCGCAGGGAGAACACCGGGGAGCTGTTTTTT	CATSDFRRENTGELFF
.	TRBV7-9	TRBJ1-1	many	TGTGCCAGCAGCCCCGACAGCACTGAAGCTTTCTTT	CASSPDSTEAFF
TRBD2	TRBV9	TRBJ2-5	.	TGTGCCAGCAGCGTAGAAGTTGGCGGGGGGGTACAAGAGACCCAGTACTTC	CASSVEVGGGVQETQYF
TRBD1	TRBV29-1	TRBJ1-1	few	TGCAGCGTTGAATCGGGACAGGAGAACACTGAAGCTTTCTTT	CSVESGQENTEAFF
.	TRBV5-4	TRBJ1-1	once	TGTGCCAGCAGCTTCGCGCAAAAGAACACTGAAGCTTTCTTT	CASSFAQKNTEAFF
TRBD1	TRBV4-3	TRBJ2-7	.	TGCGCCAGCAGCCCCGGACAGGGGGCGCAATACGAGCAGTACTTC	CASSPGQGAQYEQYF
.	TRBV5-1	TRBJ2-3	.	TGCGCCAGCAGCTTTCTCGGGAGCACAGATACGCAGTATTTT	CASSFLGSTDTQYF
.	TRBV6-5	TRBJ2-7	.	TGTGCCAGCACCACAGCGGAGTACTCCGAGCAGTACTTC	CASTTAEYSEQYF
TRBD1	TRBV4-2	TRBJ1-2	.	TGTGCCAGCAGCCAGCAGGGGGCGCGTGGGAATGGCTACACCTTC	CASSQQGARGNGYTF